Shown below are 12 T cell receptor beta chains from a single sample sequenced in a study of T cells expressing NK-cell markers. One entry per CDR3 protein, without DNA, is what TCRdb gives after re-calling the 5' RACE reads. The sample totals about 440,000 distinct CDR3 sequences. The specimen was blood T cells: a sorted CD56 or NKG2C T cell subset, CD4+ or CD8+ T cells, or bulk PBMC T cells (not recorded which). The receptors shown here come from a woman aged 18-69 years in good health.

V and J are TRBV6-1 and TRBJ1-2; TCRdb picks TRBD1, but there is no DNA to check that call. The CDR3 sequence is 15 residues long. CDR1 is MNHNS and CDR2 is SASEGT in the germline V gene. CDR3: CASRGGKTGGEGYTF.

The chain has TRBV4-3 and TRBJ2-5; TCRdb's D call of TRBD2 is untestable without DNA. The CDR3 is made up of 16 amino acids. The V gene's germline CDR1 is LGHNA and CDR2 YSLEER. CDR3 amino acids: CASSQDRRTSVETQYF.

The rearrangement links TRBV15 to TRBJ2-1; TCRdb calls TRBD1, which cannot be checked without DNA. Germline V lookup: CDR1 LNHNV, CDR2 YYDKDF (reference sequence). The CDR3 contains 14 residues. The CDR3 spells CATSSLDRGNEQFF.

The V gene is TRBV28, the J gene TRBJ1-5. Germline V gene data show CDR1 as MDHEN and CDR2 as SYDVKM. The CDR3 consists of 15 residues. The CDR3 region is CASSLGFPSNQPQHF.

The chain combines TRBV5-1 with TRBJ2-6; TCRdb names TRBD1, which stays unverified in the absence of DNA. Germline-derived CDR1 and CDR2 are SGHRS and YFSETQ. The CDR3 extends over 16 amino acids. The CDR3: CASSVTGETGANVLTF.

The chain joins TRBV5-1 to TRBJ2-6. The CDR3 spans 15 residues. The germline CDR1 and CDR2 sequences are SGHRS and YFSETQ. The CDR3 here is CASSTDGSGANVLTF. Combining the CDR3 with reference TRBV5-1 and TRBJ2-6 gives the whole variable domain KAGVTQTPRYLIKTRGQQVTLSCSPISGHRSVSWYQQTPGQGLQFLFEYFSETQRNKGNFPGRFSGRQFSNSRSEMNVSTLELGDSALYLCASSTDGSGANVLTFGAGSRLTVL.

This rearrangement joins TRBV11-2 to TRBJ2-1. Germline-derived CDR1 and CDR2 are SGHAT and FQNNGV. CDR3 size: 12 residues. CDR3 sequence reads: CASRKDGNEQFF.

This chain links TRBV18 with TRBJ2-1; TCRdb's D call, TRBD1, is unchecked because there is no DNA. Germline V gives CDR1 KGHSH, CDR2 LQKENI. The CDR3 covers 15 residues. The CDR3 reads CASSPPGTGNNEQFF.

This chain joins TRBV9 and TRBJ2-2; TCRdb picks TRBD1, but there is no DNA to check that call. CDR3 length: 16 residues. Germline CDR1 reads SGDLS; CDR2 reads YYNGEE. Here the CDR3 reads CASSPWTGRSTGELFF.

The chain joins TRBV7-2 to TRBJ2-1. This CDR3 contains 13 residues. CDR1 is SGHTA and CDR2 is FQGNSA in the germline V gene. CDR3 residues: CASSEVGYNEQFF.

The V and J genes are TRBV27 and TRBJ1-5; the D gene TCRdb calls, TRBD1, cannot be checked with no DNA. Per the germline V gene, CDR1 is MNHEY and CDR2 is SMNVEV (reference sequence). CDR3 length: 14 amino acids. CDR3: CASSSYRGGEPQHF.

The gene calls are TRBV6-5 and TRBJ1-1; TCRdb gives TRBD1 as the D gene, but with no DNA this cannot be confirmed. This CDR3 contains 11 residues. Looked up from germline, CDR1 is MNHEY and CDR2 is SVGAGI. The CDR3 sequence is CASSYGREAFF.